These 21 T cell receptor beta chains were all obtained from the same sample, sequenced in a study of a mutant IDH1 vaccine in newly diagnosed glioma. These receptors have no known antigen. The method was immunoSEQ multiplex PCR; TCRdb's version includes in-frame clones alone and lacks a portion of them. Found here are about 40,000 clones, more than 85% of them singletons; the top ten hold around 3%. As for time point: week 5, during vaccination. Vaccinated patients received 300 ug of mutant IDH1 20-mer peptide per dose, with topical imiquimod. Sequenced here: PBMCs, sampled from a glioma patient whose treatment included an IDH1 peptide vaccine. Receptors were obtained from a man aged 45-65 years with glioma.

The rearrangement joins TRBV11-2 to TRBJ2-6; no clear D. With 1 base removed from V and 2 bases from J, the gap between germline ends came to 15 bases. The CDR3 covers 18 residues. Germline loops: CDR1 SGHAT, CDR2 FQNNGV. The CDR3 DNA reads as TGTGCCAGCAGCTTAGTGAGATTCGGGTTTACTGGGGCCAACGTCCTGACTTTC. Encoded protein: CASSLVRFGFTGANVLTF.

The chain has TRBV10-3 and TRBJ2-3, with 10 bases matching TRBD1. The CDR3 extends over 15 amino acids. Germline V gives CDR1 ENHRY, CDR2 SYGVKD. V shed 8 bases, J shed 4 bases, and the junction held 9 bases outside the gene matches. CDR3 nucleotides: TGTGCCATCGGAAGACAGGGGGCTGAGGCAGATACGCAGTATTTT. Its translation is CAIGRQGAEADTQYF.

The chain has TRBV4-2 and TRBJ2-7; TRBD1 matches at 12 bases. V dropped 1 base and J dropped 5; count of bases not matched to a gene: 3. The CDR3 is made up of 15 amino acids. Germline V lookup: CDR1 LGHNA, CDR2 YNFKEQ. This CDR3 is CASSQVGTGGHEQYF. The CDR3 coding sequence is TGTGCCAGCAGCCAAGTGGGGACAGGGGGCCACGAGCAGTACTTC.

V and J are TRBV7-3 and TRBJ2-1, with TRBD2 matching over 8 bases. There are 13 residues in the CDR3. V dropped 5 bases and J dropped 7; count of bases not matched to a gene: 4. Germline CDR1 is SGHTA and CDR2 is FQGTGA. CDR3 nucleotide sequence: TGTGCCAGCAGCCCGGGAGGGTGGAATGAGCAGTTCTTC. This gives the protein CASSPGGWNEQFF.

This clone appeared once. The V and J genes are TRBV9 and TRBJ2-7; 8 bases are shared with TRBD2. V shed 1 base, J shed 4 bases, and the junction held 7 bases outside the gene matches. The CDR3 has 15 amino acids. Germline V gene sequence: CDR1 SGDLS, CDR2 YYNGEE. In nucleotides, the CDR3 is TGTGCCAGCAGCGTACCTCTAGCGGGCTTATACGAGCAGTACTTC. Its protein product is CASSVPLAGLYEQYF.

The chain combines TRBV29-1 with TRBJ2-1; a possible D gene is TRBD1 (5 bases). The CDR3 is 11 residues long. V dropped 1 base and J dropped 13 bases, with 11 bases sitting between them. CDR1 SQVTM and CDR2 ANQGSEA come from the germline V gene. The CDR3 protein is CSVEVQGPQFF. For the CDR3, the DNA is TGCAGCGTTGAAGTGCAGGGCCCCCAGTTCTTC.

V gene TRBV19 combines with J gene TRBJ2-3, with D unresolved. CDR3 length equals 13 residues. Trimming removed 4 bases at V and 2 bases at J, with 7 bases between. Germline CDR1 reads LNHDA; CDR2 reads SQIVND (reference sequence). This chain's CDR3 is CASSTSTTDTQYF. The CDR3 region has the DNA TGTGCCAGTAGTACATCGACCACAGATACGCAGTATTTT.

This chain links TRBV5-6 with TRBJ2-1, with D perhaps TRBD1 (5 bases). The germline V gene encodes CDR1 SGHDT and CDR2 YYEEEE. V was trimmed by 0 bases and J by 8 bases, leaving 12 bases between them. The CDR3 is 14 residues long. CDR3 sequence: CASSLGQPWDEQFF. The DNA for the CDR3 is TGTGCCAGCAGCTTGGGACAGCCTTGGGATGAGCAGTTCTTC.

This chain uses TRBV27 with TRBJ2-7; 14 bases are shared with TRBD2. The CDR3 has 14 amino acids. The V and J ends lost 6 bases and 4 bases, in that order; junction bases with no gene match: 2. From germline, CDR1 is MNHEY and CDR2 SMNVEV (reference sequence). The CDR3 DNA follows: TGTGCCAGCAGAGGACTAGCGGGAGGTTACGAGCAGTACTTC. Translation gives CASRGLAGGYEQYF.

This chain links TRBV29-1 with TRBJ2-1, with D unresolved. Germline-derived CDR1 and CDR2 are SQVTM and ANQGSEA. This CDR3 is built from 11 residues. Trimming stripped 3 bases from V and 9 bases from J, with 9 bases between. The CDR3 region is CSVDIAVEQFF. CDR3 nucleotide sequence: TGCAGCGTTGATATCGCGGTTGAGCAGTTCTTC.

The chain joins TRBV6-6 to TRBJ1-3, with TRBD1 identical over 9 bases. V trimming: 6 bases; J trimming: 1 base; junction bases outside the gene matches: 7. Germline V gene lookup returns CDR1 MNHNY and CDR2 SVGAGI (reference sequence). CDR3 size: 16 residues. The CDR3 DNA reads TGTGCCAGCAGCCTCCTCGGGACAGGGTCTGGAAACACCATATATTTT. This codes for CASSLLGTGSGNTIYF.

The gene calls are TRBV25-1 and TRBJ1-4; D uncertain. The CDR3 covers 11 residues. Germline V CDR1 and CDR2: MGHDK, SYGVNS. With 8 bases removed from V and 8 bases from J, the gap between germline ends came to 9 bases. The chain's CDR3 is CASRTWEKLFF. DNA of the CDR3: TGTGCCAGCCGAACGTGGGAAAAACTGTTTTTT.

This clone is a singleton in its sample. V is TRBV30 and J is TRBJ2-5; 16 positions agree with TRBD2. The V and J ends lost 5 bases and 4 bases, in that order; junction bases with no gene match: 4. Germline values: CDR1 GTSNPN, CDR2 SVGIG (reference sequence). This CDR3 contains 15 residues. The CDR3 sequence: CAWGTSGGARETQYF. The CDR3 DNA sequence: TGTGCCTGGGGGACTAGCGGGGGGGCCCGAGAGACCCAGTACTTC. Full variable domain (missing parts from reference TRBV30 and TRBJ2-5): SQTIHQWPATLVQPVGSPLSLECTVEGTSNPNLYWYRQAAGRGLQLLFYSVGIGQISSEVPQNLSASRPQDRQFILSSKKLLLSDSGFYLCAWGTSGGARETQYFGPGTRLLVL.

V is TRBV2 and J is TRBJ2-7; weak D call: TRBD2 (6 bases). Germline CDR1 is SNHLY and CDR2 is FYNNEI. The CDR3 runs 14 residues. V lost 8 bases and J lost 3, with 17 bases in between. CDR3 in amino acids: CASLQPSVYYEQYF. Here the CDR3 DNA reads TGTGCCAGCCTTCAACCTAGCGTTTACTACGAGCAGTACTTC. Full variable domain (outside the CDR3, taken from reference TRBV2 and TRBJ2-7): EPEVTQTPSHQVTQMGQEVILRCVPISNHLYFYWYRQILGQKVEFLVSFYNNEISEKSEIFDDQFSVERPDGSNFTLKIRSTKLEDSAMYFCASLQPSVYYEQYFGPGTRLTVT.

The J gene is TRBJ2-5, the V gene TRBV9, with a possible D match to TRBD1 (5 bases). The CDR3 is made up of 14 amino acids. With 0 bases removed from V and 0 bases from J, the gap between germline ends came to 6 bases. Germline CDR1 and CDR2: SGDLS and YYNGEE. The DNA of the CDR3 is TGTGCCAGCAGCGTAGGACAGTACCAAGAGACCCAGTACTTC. Its translation: CASSVGQYQETQYF.

V is TRBV28 and J is TRBJ2-7; 8 bases are shared with TRBD1. Losses at the gene ends were 4 bases for V and 3 bases for J; bases not matched to a gene: 5. The length of the CDR3 is 14 residues. CDR1 is MDHEN, CDR2 SYDVKM, per germline. The CDR3 bases are TGTGCCAGCAGTTCCACAGGGGGGCTCTACGAGCAGTACTTC. Residues: CASSSTGGLYEQYF.

The chain uses TRBV14 and TRBJ2-6; D is uncertain. Germline-derived CDR1 and CDR2 are SGHDN and FVKESK. V lost 0 bases and J lost 0, with 6 bases in between. This CDR3 comprises 16 residues. DNA for the CDR3: TGTGCCAGCAGCCAAGAAATGTTCTCTGGGGCCAACGTCCTGACTTTC. Residues: CASSQEMFSGANVLTF.

This clone was observed once. CDR3 nucleotide sequence: TGTGCCTGGAGTGTACCCCGCGCGAACACCGGGGAGCTGTTTTTT. Amino acids: CAWSVPRANTGELFF. The chain combines TRBV30 with TRBJ2-2, with D uncertain. CDR3 length: 15 residues. Deletions cut 0 bases from V and 0 bases from J, with 8 bases between. Germline CDR1 is GTSNPN and CDR2 is SVGIG (reference sequence).

The V gene is TRBV16, the J gene TRBJ1-1; no clear D gene. The CDR3 is 13 amino acids. Germline V lookup: CDR1 KGHSY, CDR2 FQNENV. The V gene lost 4 bases and the J gene lost 2 bases, with 8 bases spanning the gap. CDR3 amino acids: CASSPPGNTEAFF. The CDR3 nucleotides read TGTGCCAGCAGCCCCCCCGGAAACACTGAAGCTTTCTTT.

This chain links TRBV10-3 with TRBJ2-7; 8 bases match TRBD2. V dropped 11 bases and J dropped 5; count of bases not matched to a gene: 11. Per the germline V gene, CDR1 is ENHRY and CDR2 is SYGVKD. This CDR3 comprises 13 residues. DNA for the CDR3: TGTGCCGTCTCAGCGGCGGGGGGCAACGAGCAGTACTTC. As protein: CAVSAAGGNEQYF.

The rearrangement links TRBV6-5 to TRBJ1-2; unclear D gene. V gave up 7 bases and J gave up 5 bases, with 8 bases separating them. Per the germline V gene, CDR1 is MNHEY and CDR2 is SVGAGI. This CDR3 is 11 amino acids long. CDR3 DNA: TGTGCCAGCACCACGGGTTATGGCTACACCTTC. It translates to CASTTGYGYTF.